This T cell receptor (beta chain) was captured in a study of beta chain features in type 1 diabetes. This clone was found many times. Its antigen is unknown. The CDR3 spans 13 residues. Germline V lookup: CDR1 KGHSH, CDR2 LQKENI. V gave up 3 bases and J gave up 4 bases, with 10 bases separating them. Regarding the study as a whole: Type 1 diabetes patients had fewer VDJ junction insertions and more deletions.

The authors reverse transcribed all of the isolated RNA, so sequencing captured expressed TCRB transcripts. The data were produced by immunoSEQ multiplex PCR, yet TCRdb's version contains in-frame clones alone and is incomplete. The table has about 140,000 clones, about 7.1% seen once. Sequences were obtained from central memory CD4+ T cells from blood. This TCR derives from a woman aged 30 to 39 in good health. The V call is TRBV18, the J call TRBJ2-7; D is ambiguous. The CDR3 protein is CASSPLKDYEQYF. In nucleotides, the CDR3 is TGTGCCAGCTCACCCCTAAAAGATTACGAGCAGTACTTC.